These T cell receptor beta chains were read from a single sample in a study of blood T cell repertoires in COVID-19. The method was immunoSEQ multiplex PCR; TCRdb's version includes in-frame clones alone and lacks a portion of them. Here the sample spans fewer than 250,000 clones, about nine tenths being singletons. Sequencing was carried out using PBMCs or T cells enriched from blood (not recorded which). The receptors derive from a man younger than 40 in a cohort exposed to, infected with or recovered from COVID-19 (not recorded which). CDR3s include the opening cysteine and the closing phenylalanine or tryptophan. A D gene is named only where the DNA matches it firmly. Not every row has a clone size; where given, it reads once, few, many or a size class.

V	D	J	size	DNA	CDR3
TRBV5-5	.	TRBJ1-1	.	TGTGCCAGCAGCTTATACAGGGAGTCGCTGGATACTGAAGCTTTCTTT	CASSLYRESLDTEAFF
TRBV24-1	TRBD1	TRBJ1-2	few	TGTGCCACCCGAGGGCAGGGGGCGAACTATGGCTACACCTTC	CATRGQGANYGYTF
TRBV7-8	.	TRBJ1-5	.	TGTGCCAGCAGCGAGAGAGGCTTGGGGCCCCAGCATTTT	CASSERGLGPQHF
TRBV7-9	.	TRBJ2-7	.	TGTGCCAGCAGCTCCACAGGTTGGGACACGTCTTACGAGCAGTACTTC	CASSSTGWDTSYEQYF
TRBV4-1	.	TRBJ2-2	.	TGCGCCAGCAGCCAAGCTCTAGCGACGAACACCGGGGAGCTGTTTTTT	CASSQALATNTGELFF
TRBV16	.	TRBJ1-3	.	TGTGCCAGCAGCCATCGGACACCCACCCCTATTAGCTCTGGAAACACCATATATTTT	CASSHRTPTPISSGNTIYF
TRBV29-1	TRBD1	TRBJ1-1	.	TGCAGCGTTGAAGGTGTCGGGACAGTGAACACTGAAGCTTTCTTT	CSVEGVGTVNTEAFF
TRBV5-1	TRBD1	TRBJ2-3	.	TGCGCCAGCAGCGTACAATCGGGACAGGGGCAAGATACGCAGTATTTT	CASSVQSGQGQDTQYF
TRBV28	TRBD1	TRBJ1-4	.	TGTGCCAGCAGTCCTGGGACAGGGTTTGAAAAACTGTTTTTT	CASSPGTGFEKLFF
TRBV24-1	TRBD1	TRBJ2-2	many	TGTGCCACCACCCTCAAAGAGGGACAGGGTCCCACCGGGGAGCTGTTTTTT	CATTLKEGQGPTGELFF
TRBV7-9	.	TRBJ1-2	.	TGTGCCAGCAGCTCCACTTCGTCCGGGGTGGGCTATGGCTACACCTTC	CASSSTSSGVGYGYTF
TRBV7-8	TRBD2	TRBJ2-1	.	TGTGCCAGCAGAGCCGGGACTAGCGTCCATGAGCAGTTCTTC	CASRAGTSVHEQFF
TRBV9	.	TRBJ1-3	.	TGTGCCAGCAGCGTAGTGGGGAGCCGACTCTCTGGAAACACCATATATTTT	CASSVVGSRLSGNTIYF
TRBV12-5	TRBD1	TRBJ1-1	.	TGTGCTAGTGGTTTGGGACAGGGGAAGGGGAACACTGAAGCTTTCTTT	CASGLGQGKGNTEAFF
TRBV19	TRBD1	TRBJ2-7	.	TGTGCCAGTAGTACGGGGACAGGGGCTGGCGAGCAGTACTTC	CASSTGTGAGEQYF
TRBV15	.	TRBJ1-5	few	TGTGCCACCAGCAGAGTATTCGGTTCATGGGAGAGCCGCAACAATCAGCCCCAGCATTTT	CATSRVFGSWESRNNQPQHF
TRBV19	.	TRBJ2-5	.	TGTGCCAGTAGCCCGGGACACGGACGGGCGACCCAGTACTTC	CASSPGHGRATQYF
TRBV2	TRBD2	TRBJ2-1	once	TGTGCCAGCAGGGGCCGCTCTGGGACTAGCGGGACCTACAATGAGCAGTTCTTC	CASRGRSGTSGTYNEQFF
TRBV24-1	.	TRBJ1-2	.	TGTGCCACCAGTGACTCCAGAGGCTACACCTTC	CATSDSRGYTF
TRBV27	.	TRBJ1-1	.	TGTGCCAGCAGTCCGGACAGACTTACTGAAGCTTTCTTT	CASSPDRLTEAFF
TRBV28	.	TRBJ2-5	.	TGTGCCAGCAGTCCTGGAGGGTCTCAAGAGACCCAGTACTTC	CASSPGGSQETQYF
TRBV14	.	TRBJ1-2	.	TGTGCCAGCAGCCAAGGGGGGGGCTATGGCTACACCTTC	CASSQGGGYGYTF
TRBV5-1	TRBD2	TRBJ2-1	few	TGCGCCAGCAGCCCGGGACTAGCGGCTTACAATGAGCAGTTCTTC	CASSPGLAAYNEQFF
TRBV28	.	TRBJ1-2	.	TGTGCCAGCAGTTCCATTTCGGGAACCCCAACCCTATATGGCTACACCTTC	CASSSISGTPTLYGYTF
TRBV4-1	.	TRBJ2-7	.	TGCGCCAGCAGACTACTCAGCGTATCCTACGAGCAGTACTTC	CASRLLSVSYEQYF